This passage covers 22 T cell receptor beta chains from one sample sequenced in a study of shared clonotypes between healthy human individuals. Sequencing was performed with immunoSEQ multiplex PCR; in TCRdb, only in-frame clones are kept and a portion is missing. The data contain around 1.4 million clones, about 98.5% of them singletons. The sequenced sample consisted of naive CD4+ T cells sorted from blood. This sample's subset: CD45RA+ positively selected. These receptors were obtained from a man younger than 40 in good health.

The CDR3, as DNA: TGTGCCAGCAGCTTAGGGGAGGGAAACACTGAAGCTTTCTTT. This codes for CASSLGEGNTEAFF. The chain carries TRBV11-3 and TRBJ1-1; D is ambiguous. The CDR3 extends over 14 amino acids. CDR1 and CDR2 from the germline V gene are SGHNT and YENEEA. Trimming cost V 1 base and J 2 bases, with 8 bases left between them.

The V and J genes are TRBV11-2 and TRBJ2-1; D remains unclear. This CDR3 is built from 16 residues. The germline V and J ends were trimmed by 4 bases and 5 bases, with 18 bases remaining between them. Per the germline V gene, CDR1 is SGHAT and CDR2 is FQNNGV. The CDR3 coding sequence is TGTGCCAGCAGCTCCGTGGCCGGAATGGGTAACAATGAGCAGTTCTTC. Translation gives CASSSVAGMGNNEQFF.

The chain combines TRBV10-3 with TRBJ2-7, with D unclear. The CDR3 is made up of 12 amino acids. Germline loops: CDR1 ENHRY, CDR2 SYGVKD. V lost 5 bases and J lost 6, with 11 bases in between. The CDR3 reads CAISPSLLEQYF. Written as DNA, the CDR3 is TGTGCCATCAGTCCCAGCCTACTCGAGCAGTACTTC.

The chain employs TRBV18 and TRBJ2-1, with 9 bases aligning to TRBD1. J gave up 5 bases and V 5 bases, and 16 bases lay outside the gene matches. The CDR3 has 18 residues. Germline values: CDR1 KGHSH, CDR2 LQKENI. CDR3 DNA sequence: TGTGCCAGCTCAATGCCCAATGTGGGGACAGGGCGGCACAATGAGCAGTTCTTC. This sequence encodes CASSMPNVGTGRHNEQFF.

The V call is TRBV7-9, the J call TRBJ2-7; D unclear. The CDR3 is 12 amino acids. Per germline, CDR1 SEHNR and CDR2 FQNEAQ (reference sequence). V was shortened by 7 bases and J by 8 bases, with 15 bases between the two germline ends. The CDR3 DNA reads as TGTGCCAGCACCTACCAGACCGAGAAGCAGTACTTC. Translating it yields CASTYQTEKQYF.

The rearrangement uses TRBV5-1 and TRBJ2-7, with unresolved D. Germline lookup yields CDR1 SGHRS and CDR2 YFSETQ. This CDR3 comprises 15 residues. Trimming cost V 0 bases and J 6 bases, with 16 bases left between them. This chain's CDR3 is CASSLAAPRGSEQYF. For the CDR3, the DNA is TGCGCCAGCAGCTTGGCCGCGCCTAGAGGCTCCGAGCAGTACTTC.

The V and J genes are TRBV18 and TRBJ1-3; TRBD1 matches 12 bases. V trimming: 3 bases; J trimming: 3 bases; junction bases outside the gene matches: 9. CDR1 and CDR2 (germline): KGHSH, LQKENI. The CDR3 loop spans 18 amino acids. This CDR3 is CASSPSGTGGSYGNTIYF. The CDR3 DNA reads as TGTGCCAGCTCACCTTCTGGGACAGGGGGCTCGTATGGAAACACCATATATTTT.

The chain recombines TRBV7-2 with TRBJ2-4, with 9 bases aligning to TRBD2. Trimming took 5 bases from V and 0 from J; bases not matched to a gene: 5. The CDR3 extends over 16 amino acids. The V gene's germline CDR1 is SGHTA and CDR2 FQGNSA. The CDR3 region has the DNA TGTGCCAGCAGCGTAACTAGCGGGCTAGCCAAAAACATTCAGTACTTC. Amino acid sequence: CASSVTSGLAKNIQYF.

CDR3 nucleotides: TGTGCCAGCAGACAGGGGGGGGTCACTGAAGCTTTCTTT. Translation gives CASRQGGVTEAFF. The chain is built from TRBV6-6 and TRBJ1-1; 8 nucleotides align to TRBD1. The CDR3 loop spans 13 amino acids. The V and J ends lost 6 bases and 4 bases, in that order; junction bases with no gene match: 4. Germline CDR1 MNHNY, CDR2 SVGAGI (reference sequence).

The V call is TRBV7-9, the J call TRBJ2-2; 8 positions agree with TRBD1. V lost 8 bases to trimming and J lost 4 bases; unmatched junction nucleotides: 12. The CDR3 spans 16 residues. Germline V gene data show CDR1 as SEHNR and CDR2 as FQNEAQ (reference sequence). CDR3 in DNA: TGTGCCAGCGAAAGCGGACAGGGTTCGAGCACCGGGGAGCTGTTTTTT. Protein sequence: CASESGQGSSTGELFF.

The chain recombines TRBV28 with TRBJ2-3; TRBD2 is a possible D gene (5 bases). CDR1 is MDHEN and CDR2 is SYDVKM in the germline V gene. Trimming removed 5 bases at V and 0 bases at J, with 12 bases between. CDR3 length equals 15 residues. In DNA form, the CDR3 reads TGTGCCAGCAGTAATTCGGAGCGGAGCACAGATACGCAGTATTTT. It specifies CASSNSERSTDTQYF.

The rearrangement uses TRBV5-1 and TRBJ2-7; a weak D match, TRBD2 (6 bases). This CDR3 has 14 residues. CDR1 is SGHRS, CDR2 YFSETQ, per germline. The ends were cut back, 3 bases at V and 6 bases at J, with 16 bases in the middle. CDR3 loop: CASSYEGLISEQYF. CDR3 nucleotides: TGCGCCAGCAGCTACGAGGGACTGATCAGCGAGCAGTACTTC.

CDR3 loop: CASSTRAALSYNEQFF. CDR3 bases: TGTGCCAGCAGCACCCGGGCTGCCCTCTCCTACAATGAGCAGTTCTTC. The V gene is TRBV7-3, the J gene TRBJ2-1; D is unclear. V was clipped by 5 bases and J by 0 bases, with 14 bases between them. This CDR3 is built from 16 residues. Per germline, CDR1 SGHTA and CDR2 FQGTGA.

This clone occurred once. CDR3 DNA sequence: TGCAGCGTTGGCTGGTCTTCGGAAAAACTGTTTTTT. It encodes CSVGWSSEKLFF. This rearrangement joins TRBV29-1 to TRBJ1-4, with D unresolved. Trimming removed 4 bases from V and 8 bases from J, with 11 bases in between. The CDR3 runs 12 residues. Germline assignment: CDR1 SQVTM and CDR2 ANQGSEA.

The chain recombines TRBV28 with TRBJ2-1; the match to TRBD1 covers 8 bases. This CDR3 contains 15 residues. Germline loops: CDR1 MDHEN, CDR2 SYDVKM. V shed 1 base and J 12 bases; nucleotides not matched to a gene: 11. The CDR3 DNA follows: TGTGCCAGCAGTTTATCCCCGACAGGGGTGAGAGGGCAGTTCTTC. It codes for CASSLSPTGVRGQFF.

The chain is built from TRBV5-1 and TRBJ2-7; 11 bases match TRBD2. The CDR3 extends over 15 amino acids. The V gene end was trimmed by 2 bases and the J gene end by 3 bases; junction bases not matched to a gene: 4. Per the germline V gene, CDR1 is SGHRS and CDR2 is YFSETQ. The CDR3 nucleotides read TGCGCCAGCAGCTTCTCTAGCGGGAGGCTCTACGAGCAGTACTTC. This translates into CASSFSSGRLYEQYF.

CDR3 sequence (DNA): TGTGCCACTCAGGTGCCCCTTTCCTATGGCTACACCTTC. Amino acid sequence: CATQVPLSYGYTF. V and J are TRBV6-6 and TRBJ1-2; D ambiguous. The CDR3 totals 13 residues. The germline V and J ends were trimmed by 10 bases and 4 bases, with 16 bases remaining between them. Germline V gene data show CDR1 as MNHNY and CDR2 as SVGAGI (reference sequence).

This chain connects TRBV18 to TRBJ2-7; the match to TRBD2 covers 16 bases. Germline lookup yields CDR1 KGHSH and CDR2 LQKENI. V shed 4 bases, J shed 6 bases, and the junction held 6 bases outside the gene matches. The CDR3 has 16 amino acids. The CDR3 spells CASSHPGLAGGGEQYF. CDR3 DNA: TGTGCCAGCTCACACCCGGGACTAGCGGGAGGGGGCGAGCAGTACTTC.

The rearrangement links TRBV27 to TRBJ2-1; D may be TRBD1 or TRBD2 (5 bases each). Germline assignment: CDR1 MNHEY and CDR2 SMNVEV (reference sequence). CDR3 size: 15 residues. V gave up 4 bases and J gave up 9 bases, with 19 bases separating them. The CDR3 DNA sequence: TGTGCCAGCAGTTGGTTTAGTATTACCGGGGCTGAGCAGTTCTTC. Translated: CASSWFSITGAEQFF.

CDR3 nucleotide sequence: TGTGCCAGCAGTTTTCCGTTCCGGGAGCGGAGCAATGAGCAGTTCTTC. It codes for CASSFPFRERSNEQFF. V gene TRBV28 combines with J gene TRBJ2-1; maybe TRBD2 (6 bases). V dropped 3 bases and J dropped 6 bases, with 18 bases sitting between them. There are 16 residues in the CDR3. Germline lookup yields CDR1 MDHEN and CDR2 SYDVKM.

This clone has just one count. The chain has TRBV15 and TRBJ2-3, with 13 bases lining up with TRBD2. Germline CDR1 reads LNHNV; CDR2 reads YYDKDF (reference sequence). This CDR3 has 16 residues. The V and J ends lost 3 bases and 3 bases, in that order; junction bases with no gene match: 3. CDR3 nucleotide sequence: TGTGCCACCAGCAGCTGGACTAGCGGGAGTACAGATACGCAGTATTTT. Its protein product is CATSSWTSGSTDTQYF.

The chain uses TRBV4-3 and TRBJ2-5, with D possibly called TRBD1 or TRBD2 (5 bases each). CDR3 length: 14 amino acids. Per the germline V gene, CDR1 is LGHNA and CDR2 is YSLEER. V dropped 1 base and J dropped 4 bases, with 10 bases sitting between them. In DNA, the CDR3 is TGCGCCAGCAGCCAAGGGCAGGGACCAGAGACCCAGTACTTC. Protein: CASSQGQGPETQYF.